A single sample is the source of the 4 T cell receptor beta chains below, sequenced in a study of blood T cell repertoires in COVID-19. Some clones are missing from TCRdb's copy, which holds only in-frame ones; the method was immunoSEQ multiplex PCR. The table shows roughly 140,000 clones, with approximately 80% occurring only once. The material sequenced was PBMCs or T cells enriched from blood (not recorded which). Every receptor here comes from a man over 45 in a cohort exposed to, infected with or recovered from COVID-19 (not recorded which).

V and J are TRBV10-3 and TRBJ2-3; no clear D gene. Trimming pared 3 bases from V and 6 bases from J, leaving 10 bases between. The CDR3 extends over 13 amino acids. The germline V gene encodes CDR1 ENHRY and CDR2 SYGVKD. CDR3 amino acids: CAISDSSRDTQYF. CDR3 bases: TGTGCCATCAGTGACTCCTCACGGGATACGCAGTATTTT.

CDR3 nucleotides: TGTGCCAGCAGCTTAGGACATTCCTACGAGCAGTACTTC. Its translation: CASSLGHSYEQYF. The chain uses TRBV7-8 and TRBJ2-7; D call uncertain. Looked up from germline, CDR1 is SGHVS and CDR2 is FQNEAQ. The CDR3 sequence is 13 residues long. Trimming took 1 base from V and 1 from J, leaving 5 bases between them.

This sequence joins TRBV19 and TRBJ1-1; D gene unclear. The CDR3 covers 13 residues. Trimming left V 3 bases short and J 1 base short, with 6 bases between. Germline assignment: CDR1 LNHDA and CDR2 SQIVND (reference sequence). CDR3 in amino acids: CASSMPGNTEAFF. Written as DNA, the CDR3 is TGTGCCAGTAGTATGCCGGGGAACACTGAAGCTTTCTTT.

Comments on this clone: The sample has other DNA sequences that encode this CDR3 too. J is TRBJ1-1 and V is TRBV28; no clear D. Between the trimmed V and J ends, which lost 1 base and 5 bases, there was a span of 2 bases. Per germline, CDR1 MDHEN and CDR2 SYDVKM. The CDR3 extends over 11 amino acids. The CDR3 protein is CASSLLTEAFF. As DNA, the CDR3 is TGTGCCAGCAGTTTATTAACTGAAGCTTTCTTT. Variable domain in full (rest from reference TRBV28 and TRBJ1-1): DVKVTQSSRYLVKRTGEKVFLECVQDMDHENMFWYRQDPGLGLRLIYFSYDVKMKEKGDIPEGYSVSREKKERFSLILESASTNQTSMYLCASSLLTEAFFGQGTRLTVV.